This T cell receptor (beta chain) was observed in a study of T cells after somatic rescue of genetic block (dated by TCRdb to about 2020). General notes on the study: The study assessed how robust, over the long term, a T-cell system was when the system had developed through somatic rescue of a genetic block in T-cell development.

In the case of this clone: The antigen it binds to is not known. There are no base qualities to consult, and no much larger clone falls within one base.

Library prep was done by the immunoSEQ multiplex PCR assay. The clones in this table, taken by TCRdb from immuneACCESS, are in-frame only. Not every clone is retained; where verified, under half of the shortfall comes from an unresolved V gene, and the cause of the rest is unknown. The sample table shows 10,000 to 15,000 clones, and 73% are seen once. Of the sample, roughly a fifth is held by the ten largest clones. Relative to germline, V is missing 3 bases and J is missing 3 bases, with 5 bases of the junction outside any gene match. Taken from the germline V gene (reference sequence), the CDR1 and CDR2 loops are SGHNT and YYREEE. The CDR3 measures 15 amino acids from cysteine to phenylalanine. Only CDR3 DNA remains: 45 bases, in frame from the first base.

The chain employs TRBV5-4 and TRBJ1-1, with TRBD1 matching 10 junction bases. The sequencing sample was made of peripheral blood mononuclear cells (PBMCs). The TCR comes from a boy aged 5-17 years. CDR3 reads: CASSSRDRGDTEAFF. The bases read TGTGCCAGCAGCTCCCGGGACAGGGGAGACACTGAAGCTTTCTTT.